Included here is one T cell receptor beta chain sequence, with context. The antigen is unknown. This sample stems from a study of T cell repertoires in cytomegalovirus infection. A single record per CDR3 protein comes from TCRdb applying MiXCR to the reads. The sample comprises nearly 450,000 distinct CDR3 sequences, roughly 31% of which are singletons, and about 13% rests with the top ten. Study-wide findings and caveats: CMV-specific TCR beta clonotypes restricted by HLA-C dominated the ex vivo response.

The CDR3 totals 13 residues. Germline V gives CDR1 SGHTA, CDR2 FQGTGA. Trimming shortened V by 1 base and J by 8 bases, and 11 bases separated the two germline ends. Sequencing was performed on PBMCs. The clonotype was recovered from a human donor in good health (CMV status not recorded). Some clones in this sample may be carry-over from other donors' samples. The chain employs TRBV7-3 and TRBJ1-1; D gene ambiguous. This chain's CDR3 is CASSLMPYGEAFF. The CDR3 DNA reads as TGTGCCAGCAGCTTAATGCCCTATGGCGAAGCTTTCTTT. The whole variable domain, remainder taken from reference TRBV7-3 and TRBJ1-1, is GAGVSQTPSNKVTEKGKYVELRCDPISGHTALYWYRQSLGQGPEFLIYFQGTGAADDSGLPNDRFFAVRPEGSVSTLKIQRTERGDSAVYLCASSLMPYGEAFFGQGTRLTVV.